The entry below gives a single T cell receptor beta chain sequence along with its context. Its antigen remains unknown. The data originate from a study of beta chain features in type 1 diabetes. Study findings and constraints: In these data, an HLA type influence on TCRB rearrangement remained unresolved.

The whole isolated RNA underwent reverse transcription, so sequencing captured expressed TCRB transcripts. The method was immunoSEQ multiplex PCR; TCRdb's version includes in-frame clones alone and lacks a portion of them. The profile shows 860,000 or so clones, about a sixth of them singletons. The CDR3 consists of 17 residues. The clonotype was recovered from a woman under 30 in good health. Sequencing was performed on naive CD4+ T cells from blood. V usage is TRBV12-2 and J usage is TRBJ1-2. TRBV12-2 is a pseudogene locus. CDR3 amino acids: CASRLGGVFEGHYGYTF. CDR3 nucleotide sequence: TGTGCAAGTCGCCTCGGAGGGGTATTTGAGGGCCACTATGGCTACACCTTC.